Listed below are T cell receptor beta chains from one sample, sequenced in a study of graft-versus-host responses after intestinal transplantation. Data came from immunoSEQ multiplex PCR; TCRdb stores just in-frame clones and leaves some out. The table shows tens of thousands of clones, with 75% to 90% occurring only once. Antigens of these TCRs are unknown. The specimen comprised unstimulated CD8+ T cells sorted from spleen or lymph node cells, sampled before intestinal transplant. These receptors were collected from a human donor who received an intestinal transplant. Each CDR3 is given with its conserved first and last residue. Fields, in order: D gene, V gene, J gene, clone size, CDR3 DNA, CDR3 protein. The D gene is left open where the match is weak. Part of the rows lack a size; the others show once, few, many or a class for expanded clones.

TRBD1	TRBV6-6	TRBJ2-7	NA	TGTGCCAGCAGTTCGGGACAGGGATCCTACGAGCAGTACTTC	CASSSGQGSYEQYF
TRBD1	TRBV5-1	TRBJ1-2	NA	TGCGCCAGCAGCTTGGTCAGGACAGGCGGTGACTCGCATAACTATGGCTACACCTTC	CASSLVRTGGDSHNYGYTF
TRBD1	TRBV18	TRBJ1-5	NA	TGTGCCAGCTCACTGCGGACAGGGAAAAGCAATCAGCCCCAGCATTTT	CASSLRTGKSNQPQHF
TRBD1	TRBV19	TRBJ2-7	NA	TGTGCCAGTAGTGAGACAGGGGGCTCCTACGAGCAGTACTTC	CASSETGGSYEQYF
TRBD1	TRBV10-3	TRBJ1-1	NA	TGTGCCATCACGGAGGGGGCAAACACTGAAGCTTTCTTT	CAITEGANTEAFF
NA	TRBV5-8	TRBJ2-7	NA	TGTGCCAGCACCGACGGGGCTAGAATCTCGTTCGAGCAGTACTTC	CASTDGARISFEQYF
TRBD2	TRBV28	TRBJ2-5	NA	TGTGCCAGCAGTTTGGGGAATAGCGGGAGAGCAATTAGAGAGACCCAGTACTTC	CASSLGNSGRAIRETQYF
NA	TRBV6-5	TRBJ2-7	once	TGTGCCAGCAGTGTCGGGGACGGCGCCTACGAGCAGTACTTC	CASSVGDGAYEQYF
TRBD1	TRBV9	TRBJ1-1	NA	TGTGCCAGCAGCGCAACCCTCGACAGGGCTACTGAAGCTTTCTTT	CASSATLDRATEAFF
NA	TRBV5-4	TRBJ2-7	NA	TGTGCCAGCAGCTTGGGGGACGCATCCTACGAGCAGTACTTC	CASSLGDASYEQYF
NA	TRBV10-2	TRBJ2-2	NA	TGCGCCAGCAGTGAGACAGGAGTAACCGGGGAGCTGTTTTTT	CASSETGVTGELFF
NA	TRBV5-6	TRBJ2-1	NA	TGTGCCAGCAGCTTGGGCGCGGTCGATGAGCAGTTCTTC	CASSLGAVDEQFF
NA	TRBV5-1	TRBJ2-5	NA	TGCGCCAGCAGCAGTAGCGAAGAGACCCAGTACTTC	CASSSSEETQYF
NA	TRBV7-3	TRBJ1-2	NA	TGTGCCAGCAGCGCTCCCCTGGGCTATGGCTACACCTTC	CASSAPLGYGYTF
TRBD1	TRBV10-3	TRBJ2-7	NA	TGTGCCATCAGCGATACGGACAGGGAAGTCCGAGTTCCCATATACTACGAGCAGTACTTC	CAISDTDREVRVPIYYEQYF
NA	TRBV4-1	TRBJ2-7	NA	TGCGCCAGCAGCCAAGAGAGGCCGCCTAGCTCCTACGAGCAGTACTTC	CASSQERPPSSYEQYF
NA	TRBV5-5	TRBJ2-7	NA	TGTGCCAGCAGCTTGGGACAGGTTACCGAGCAGTACTTC	CASSLGQVTEQYF
NA	TRBV27	TRBJ1-2	NA	TGTGCCAGCAGTCCGGGGACTCCCTATGGCTACACCTTC	CASSPGTPYGYTF
TRBD2	TRBV7-2	TRBJ2-3	NA	TGTGCCAGCAGCTTGGGACTAGCGGACTTTCCATACACGCAGTATTTT	CASSLGLADFPYTQYF
NA	TRBV15	TRBJ2-7	NA	TGTGCCACCAGCAGAACAGACAGCTCCTACGAGCAGTACTTC	CATSRTDSSYEQYF
NA	TRBV6-1	TRBJ2-1	NA	TGTGCCAGCAGTGAGGGGCTGAACTACAATGAGCAGTTCTTC	CASSEGLNYNEQFF
NA	TRBV6-1	TRBJ2-1	NA	TGTGCCAGCAGTGACATAGACAGGAGCAATGAGCAGTTCTTC	CASSDIDRSNEQFF
NA	TRBV9	TRBJ2-3	NA	TGTGCCAGTCCTTTCGCCGGGGCCCGAGATACGCAGTATTTT	CASPFAGARDTQYF
NA	TRBV5-1	TRBJ1-1	NA	TGCGCCAGCAGCTTGGAGGCAGAAGCTTTCTTT	CASSLEAEAFF
NA	TRBV6-5	TRBJ1-1	NA	TGTGCCAGCACTAATTTTGGTGTTCCTGAAGCTTTCTTT	CASTNFGVPEAFF
NA	TRBV27	TRBJ2-1	NA	TGTGCCAGCATGGGACCCATAAATGAGCAGTTCTTC	CASMGPINEQFF
NA	TRBV27	TRBJ2-7	NA	TGTGCCAGCAGTTTCCAATATCCCCTGTTGGGGGCGGTCTACGAGCAGTACTTC	CASSFQYPLLGAVYEQYF
NA	TRBV5-1	TRBJ2-3	NA	TGCGCCAGCAGCGGAGGGATGGATACGCAGTATTTT	CASSGGMDTQYF
NA	TRBV30	TRBJ2-2	NA	TGTGCCTGGGTCCCGGGGGGCGACCTAAACACCGGGGAGCTGTTTTTT	CAWVPGGDLNTGELFF
TRBD2	TRBV7-3	TRBJ2-2	NA	TGTGCCAGCAGCACGGGACTAGCGGGAGTTACCGGGGAGCTGTTTTTT	CASSTGLAGVTGELFF
NA	TRBV25-1	TRBJ2-1	NA	TGTGCCAGCCACTCCTACAATGAGCAGTTCTTC	CASHSYNEQFF
NA	TRBV7-6	TRBJ2-2	NA	TGTGCCAGCAGCCTTTGGGACGGCGAAACCGGGGAGCTGTTTTTT	CASSLWDGETGELFF
TRBD1	TRBV25-1	TRBJ2-7	NA	TGTGCCAGCAGTGCCGGGACAGGGGCCTACGAGCAGTACTTC	CASSAGTGAYEQYF
TRBD2	TRBV28	TRBJ2-5	NA	TGTGCCAGCAGTCCACTCAGCGGGAGGGAGGAGACCCAGTACTTC	CASSPLSGREETQYF
TRBD2	TRBV6-6	TRBJ2-5	few	TGTGCCAGCAGTTACGCGGGGGGGCAACAAGAGACCCAGTACTTC	CASSYAGGQQETQYF
TRBD2	TRBV4-2	TRBJ2-1	NA	TGTGCCAGCAGCCAAGATCTGGCGGGAGGACCCTACAATGAGCAGTTCTTC	CASSQDLAGGPYNEQFF
NA	TRBV5-6	TRBJ1-2	NA	TGTGCCAGCAGCTTGGATGTGCCTCACGGCTACACCTTC	CASSLDVPHGYTF
TRBD2	TRBV7-7	TRBJ2-7	NA	TGTGCTAGCAGCTTGGGACTAGGGCACGAGCAGTACTTC	CASSLGLGHEQYF
NA	TRBV7-6	TRBJ2-1	NA	TGTGCCAGCAAGAACGGAGAAAACAATGAGCAGTTCTTC	CASKNGENNEQFF
NA	TRBV5-4	TRBJ2-7	NA	TGTGCCAGCAGCTCCATATCCGAGCAGTACTTC	CASSSISEQYF
TRBD1	TRBV4-2	TRBJ1-1	NA	TGTGCCAGCAGCCAACACCAGTCTGGACAGGAAATGAACACTGAAGCTTTCTTT	CASSQHQSGQEMNTEAFF
NA	TRBV5-6	TRBJ2-2	NA	TGTGCCAGCAGCCCCTCGGACAGATACACCGGGGAGCTGTTTTTT	CASSPSDRYTGELFF
NA	TRBV19	TRBJ2-1	NA	TGTGCCAGTAGTATGAAGCGGCACAATGAGCAGTTCTTC	CASSMKRHNEQFF